Presented here are 20 T cell receptor beta chains from one specimen sequenced in a study of breast tumors, draining lymph nodes, adjacent tissues (dated by TCRdb to 2016 to 2017). Lymph node samples came from the axillary draining lymph nodes of breast cancer patients. Library preparation used multiplex PCR. The reads were generated on an Illumina HiSeq 2000. TCRdb trimmed public reads at Q25 via fastp, called clones via MiXCR and kept in-frame beta chains. All rows with the same CDR3 protein become a single entry with the most common DNA and genes. The sample includes under 350,000 distinct CDR3 sequences, with roughly 30% observed a single time. The ten largest make up under 1.2% of the sample. Sequenced sample: axillary lymph node tissue. Every receptor here comes from a female donor with breast cancer. Some clones in this sample may be carry-over from other donors' samples.

This clonotype was seen repeatedly, ten times or more. V usage is TRBV25-1 and J usage is TRBJ2-2; possibly TRBD2 for D (5 bases). There are 15 residues in the CDR3. Germline V gene data show CDR1 as MGHDK and CDR2 as SYGVNS. Between the trimmed V and J ends, which lost 2 bases and 2 bases, there was a span of 9 bases. The chain's CDR3 is CASSEGGSNTGELFF. DNA of the CDR3: TGTGCCAGCAGTGAAGGCGGGTCTAACACCGGGGAGCTGTTTTTT.

As regards this clonotype: A much larger clone is a single base away; this may be a read error. This chain links TRBV6-1 with TRBJ2-7; 12 positions match TRBD2. V shed 10 bases and J 6 bases; nucleotides not matched to a gene: 7. CDR3 length: 13 residues. Germline-derived CDR1 and CDR2 are MNHNS and SASEGT. CDR3 region: CATQLTSGSEQYF. As DNA, the CDR3 is TGTGCCACCCAGCTGACTAGCGGGAGCGAGCAGTACTTC.

This clonotype has a count of ten or more. In nucleotides, the CDR3 is TGTGCCAGCAGCGACCGGGACGCCACCGGGGAGCTGTTTTTT. The encoded protein is CASSDRDATGELFF. The chain joins TRBV5-4 to TRBJ2-2; D is tentatively TRBD1 or TRBD2 (5 bases each). CDR1 is SGHNT and CDR2 is YYREEE in the germline V gene (reference sequence). There are 14 residues in the CDR3. V dropped 4 bases and J dropped 4 bases, with 11 bases sitting between them.

This clonotype has more than one count but fewer than ten. A much larger clone lies a single base off, so this may be a read error. V is TRBV12-3 or TRBV12-4 and J is TRBJ2-1; D is unclear. The CDR3 loop spans 14 amino acids. CDR3 sequence reads: CAGSSYGSYNEQFF. The CDR3 coding sequence is TGTGCCGGCAGTTCGTATGGCTCCTACAATGAGCAGTTCTTC.

V is TRBV2 and J is TRBJ1-5; D is unresolved. The V gene lost 4 bases and the J gene lost 7 bases, with 14 bases spanning the gap. The CDR3 is 14 amino acids. Germline V gene data show CDR1 as SNHLY and CDR2 as FYNNEI. The CDR3 region is CASSGAGYEQPQHF. CDR3 nucleotides: TGTGCCAGCAGTGGTGCAGGCTACGAGCAGCCCCAGCATTTT. The whole variable domain, filled in from reference TRBV2 and TRBJ1-5, reads EPEVTQTPSHQVTQMGQEVILRCVPISNHLYFYWYRQILGQKVEFLVSFYNNEISEKSEIFDDQFSVERPDGSNFTLKIRSTKLEDSAMYFCASSGAGYEQPQHFGDGTRLSIL.

This clonotype showed up many times. V and J are TRBV5-1 and TRBJ2-1; tentative D call: TRBD1 (5 bases). V lost 4 bases and J lost 7, with 12 bases in between. Germline lookup yields CDR1 SGHRS and CDR2 YFSETQ. The CDR3 runs to 13 residues. DNA for the CDR3: TGCGCCAGCAGCGGGGCAGGTTTTAATGAGCAGTTCTTC. This translates into CASSGAGFNEQFF.

This chain links TRBV5-5 with TRBJ2-1; D is possibly TRBD2 (5 bases). Germline loops: CDR1 SGHKS, CDR2 YYEKEE (reference sequence). The CDR3 is 18 residues long. Trimming took 2 bases from V and 4 from J, leaving 22 bases between them. DNA of the CDR3: TGTGCCAGCAGCTTTGGTGGAGGAGCCCCTTTAAAATACAATGAGCAGTTCTTC. Translation gives CASSFGGGAPLKYNEQFF.

Remarks on this clonotype: Given a much more abundant clone one base away, this may be a read error. The conserved closing phenylalanine or tryptophan is absent in this CDR3, likely reflecting a read error. The chain links TRBV7-8 to TRBJ2-7; weak D call: TRBD2 (5 bases). This CDR3 is 14 amino acids long. Between the trimmed V and J ends, which lost 5 bases and 4 bases, there was a span of 15 bases. Germline assignment: CDR1 SGHVS and CDR2 FQNEAQ. The CDR3 spells CASSPYSDEYEQYL. DNA of the CDR3: TGTGCCAGCAGCCCCTATAGCGATGAGTACGAGCAGTACCTC.

This clonotype came up many times. The chain uses TRBV10-2 and TRBJ2-3, with TRBD2 identical over 8 bases. After removal of 4 bases from V and 2 bases from J, the junction contained 8 bases not matched to a gene. This CDR3 region has 16 residues. Germline V gives CDR1 WSHSY, CDR2 SAAADI. CDR3 sequence: CASSGRTSNVTDTQYF. Here the CDR3 DNA reads TGCGCCAGCAGTGGGAGGACTAGCAATGTCACAGATACGCAGTATTTT.

In its sample, this clonotype was seen many times. This chain joins TRBV9 and TRBJ2-2; no definite D call. From germline, CDR1 is SGDLS and CDR2 YYNGEE. The ends were cut back, 0 bases at V and 4 bases at J, with 4 bases in the middle. The length of the CDR3 is 13 residues. Here the CDR3 DNA reads TGTGCCAGCAGCGTAGGGCCCACCGGGGAGCTGTTTTTT. This translates into CASSVGPTGELFF. Supplemented by reference TRBV9 and TRBJ2-2, the full variable domain reads DSGVTQTPKHLITATGQRVTLRCSPRSGDLSVYWYQQSLDQGLQFLIQYYNGEERAKGNILERFSAQQFPDLHSELNLSSLELGDSALYFCASSVGPTGELFFGEGSRLTVL.

Notes on this clonotype: At one boundary the junction diverges from the germline segment, which might be a read error. The V gene is TRBV24-1, the J gene TRBJ1-2; TRBD1 matches at 9 bases. This CDR3 region has 15 residues. CDR1 and CDR2 (germline): KGHDR, SFDVKD. The CDR3 protein is CASSLTGGVGYGYTF. Here the CDR3 DNA reads TGTGCCAGCAGTTTAACAGGGGGCGTAGGGTATGGCTACACCTTC.

This clonotype was found many times. This chain connects TRBV7-2 to TRBJ2-2, with D possibly TRBD2 on 5 matching bases. The V end was cut by 9 bases, the J end by 0 bases, with 8 bases between. The CDR3 totals 13 residues. CDR1 is SGHTA, CDR2 FQGNSA, per germline. The CDR3 loop is CASGRPNTGELFF. The CDR3 bases are TGTGCCAGTGGGAGACCGAACACCGGGGAGCTGTTTTTT.

In this sample, this clonotype turned up many times. The genes are TRBV20-1 and TRBJ1-6; D remains unclear. This CDR3 has 14 residues. V was trimmed by 3 bases and J by 4 bases, leaving 10 bases between them. CDR1 and CDR2 (germline): DFQATT, SNEGSKA (reference sequence). The chain's CDR3 is CSARSGIYNSPLHF. CDR3 bases: TGCAGTGCTAGGAGCGGGATATATAATTCACCCCTCCACTTT.

This clonotype was detected many times. This chain's CDR3 is CSALFGGGTDTQYF. The DNA of the CDR3 is TGCAGTGCTCTCTTCGGGGGGGGCACAGATACGCAGTATTTT. V is TRBV20-1 and J is TRBJ2-3; 8 nucleotides line up with TRBD2. The CDR3 has 14 residues. The J segment lost 1 base and the V segment lost 5 bases, leaving 5 bases of the junction unmatched. The germline V gene has CDR1 DFQATT and CDR2 SNEGSKA (reference sequence).

The rearrangement links TRBV6-1 to TRBJ2-1; the match to TRBD2 covers 8 bases. J was trimmed by 2 bases and V by 5 bases; bases with no gene match: 2. The CDR3 runs to 14 residues. Germline values: CDR1 MNHNS, CDR2 SASEGT. Here the CDR3 DNA reads TGTGCCAGCAGTTGGGGACTAGCCTACAATGAGCAGTTCTTC. Its protein product is CASSWGLAYNEQFF.

This clonotype was found many times. Here the CDR3 DNA reads TGCGCCAGCAGCCAGGGACGAAAAGAGACCCAGTACTTC. Its protein is CASSQGRKETQYF. V and J are TRBV4-1 and TRBJ2-5; D is tentatively TRBD1 or TRBD2 (5 bases each). The germline V and J ends were trimmed by 3 bases and 3 bases, with 8 bases remaining between them. Germline V CDR1 and CDR2: MGHRA, YSYEKL. The CDR3 loop spans 13 amino acids.

The chain has TRBV6-5 and TRBJ1-2; maybe TRBD1 (5 bases). The CDR3 extends over 17 amino acids. Trimming stripped 2 bases from V and 6 bases from J, with 22 bases between. Germline CDR1 MNHEY, CDR2 SVGAGI. The CDR3 sequence is CASSYSGSGGTFHGYTF. CDR3 sequence (DNA): TGTGCCAGCAGTTACAGCGGGTCGGGGGGTACATTTCATGGCTACACCTTC.

There are many counts of this clonotype. The rearrangement links TRBV2 to TRBJ2-7, with D unclear. The ends were cut back, 7 bases at V and 4 bases at J, with 11 bases in the middle. This CDR3 contains 12 residues. Germline CDR1 is SNHLY and CDR2 is FYNNEI. This CDR3 reads CASTAGPYEQYF. The DNA for the CDR3 is TGTGCCAGCACGGCCGGGCCTTACGAGCAGTACTTC. The full variable domain, in which reference TRBV2 and TRBJ2-7 provide the parts outside the CDR3, is EPEVTQTPSHQVTQMGQEVILRCVPISNHLYFYWYRQILGQKVEFLVSFYNNEISEKSEIFDDQFSVERPDGSNFTLKIRSTKLEDSAMYFCASTAGPYEQYFGPGTRLTVT.

The sample holds a few counts of this clonotype. A single base separates this from a much larger clone, so it may be a read error. This chain connects TRBV12-3 or TRBV12-4 to TRBJ1-2; possibly TRBD1 for D (5 bases). CDR3 length equals 13 residues. Trimming removed 3 bases from V and 4 bases from J, with 9 bases in between. CDR3 sequence: CASSFGDGYGYTF. CDR3 sequence (DNA): TGTGCCAGCAGTTTTGGGGACGGCTATGGCTACACCTTC.

This clonotype appeared many times. The genes are TRBV12-3 or TRBV12-4 and TRBJ1-6, with a weak D call TRBD1 (5 bases). The V and J ends lost 6 bases and 7 bases respectively, with 16 bases between them. CDR3 length equals 15 residues. The CDR3 DNA follows: TGTGCCAGCAGCCGGGACCGGATGAGGAATTCACCCCTCCACTTT. It translates to CASSRDRMRNSPLHF.